This TCR beta chain was documented in a study of blood T cell repertoires in COVID-19 (dated by TCRdb to between 2020 and 2021). About the full investigation: The collaborator samples originated in the United States, Italy and Spain and spanned the acute and convalescent phases of COVID-19. The prospective study material was composed of cDNA or gDNA derived from T cells, B-cell-depleted T cells, or PBMCs. A de-identified subject ID, COVID-19 status, age in years and sex were almost always included in the sample metadata. The samples were drawn from the first 160 participants of the ongoing ImmuneRACE study and from 1,254 subjects provided by 6 global collaborators. Deeply sampled blood TCRbeta repertoires from subjects exposed to, actively infected with, or recovered from COVID-19 were included in the dataset. The repertoires were made available in a free public database intended to serve as a resource for research on the immune response to SARS-CoV-2. Where HLA class I and class II types were available, the types were taken from metadata supplied by the sample provider, not from assay-based typing.

The study at large found these results: The amount of clinical and demographic metadata varied by source and participant and was provided uncurated.

A word on this clone: Its antigen target is currently unknown. The sample holds no much larger clone one base away, and base qualities are not on file.

Each collaborating institution followed its own protocols to collect whole blood in K2EDTA tubes. For TCRbeta analysis, collaborators shipped samples as frozen whole blood, isolated PBMCs, or DNA extracted from either of those sample types. Based on the germline V gene, the CDR1 and CDR2 sequences are SGDLS and YYNGEE. Clipping removes 0 bases from V and 7 bases from J, with 7 as the unmatched junction base count. Reading from cysteine to phenylalanine, the CDR3 counts 15 amino acids. This entry keeps only the CDR3 DNA: 45 bases, framed from base 1. TCRbeta CDR3 regions were amplified from genomic DNA by means of the immunoSEQ Assay, a bias-controlled multiplex PCR. Turning to the authors' computational methods: Nucleated cell counts per sample were estimated from amplification of reference gene primers within the assay. To quantify the absolute abundance of each unique TCRbeta CDR3 rearrangement, sequence reads were collapsed and filtered. Productive Simpson clonality was computed per sample as the square root of Simpson's diversity index over productive rearrangements. TCRdb re-hosts the immuneACCESS table, in-frame sequences only. Its copies lack some clones; in the studies checked, an unresolved V gene accounts for under half of them, and the cause for the rest is not known. The V and J calls and clone size come from that table; D and trimming were worked out from the DNA. The sample has about 140,000 clones on record, 75% to 85% of them singletons. Of the sample, around 2.9% is held by the ten largest clones.

This chain joins TRBV9 to TRBJ1-1, and TRBD1 aligns with 9 junction nucleotides. The receptor was isolated from a man over 45 with acute or convalescent COVID-19. Sequencing input: peripheral blood. For the CDR3, the sequence is CASSVVQGQGNEAFF. In nucleotide form, the sequence is TGTGCCAGCAGCGTAGTTCAGGGACAGGGAAATGAAGCTTTCTTT.